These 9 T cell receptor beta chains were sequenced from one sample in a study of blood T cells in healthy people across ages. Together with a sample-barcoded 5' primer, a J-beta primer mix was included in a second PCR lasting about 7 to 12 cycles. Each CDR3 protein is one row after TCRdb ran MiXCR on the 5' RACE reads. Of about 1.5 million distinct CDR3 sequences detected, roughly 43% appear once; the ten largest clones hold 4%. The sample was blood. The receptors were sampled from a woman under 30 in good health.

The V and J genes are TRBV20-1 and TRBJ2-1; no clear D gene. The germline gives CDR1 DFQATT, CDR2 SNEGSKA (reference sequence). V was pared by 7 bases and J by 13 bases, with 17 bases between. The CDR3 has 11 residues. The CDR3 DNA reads TGCAGTGTTCAAAGTACGGAGACCCAGTTCTTC. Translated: CSVQSTETQFF.

The CDR3 reads CASRRSDSGELFF. The CDR3 nucleotides read TGTGCCAGCAGAAGGTCGGATTCCGGGGAGCTGTTTTTT. The chain couples TRBV6-6 to TRBJ2-2; D gene unclear. This CDR3 contains 13 residues. Germline V gives CDR1 MNHNY, CDR2 SVGAGI (reference sequence). Trimming pared 6 bases from V and 6 bases from J, leaving 11 bases between.

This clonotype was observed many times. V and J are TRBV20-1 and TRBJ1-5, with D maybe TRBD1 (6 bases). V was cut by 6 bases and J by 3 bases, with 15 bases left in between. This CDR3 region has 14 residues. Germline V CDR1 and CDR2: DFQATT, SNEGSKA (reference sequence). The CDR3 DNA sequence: TGCAGTGCACGGACAGAGCACGTCAATCAGCCCCAGCATTTT. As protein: CSARTEHVNQPQHF.

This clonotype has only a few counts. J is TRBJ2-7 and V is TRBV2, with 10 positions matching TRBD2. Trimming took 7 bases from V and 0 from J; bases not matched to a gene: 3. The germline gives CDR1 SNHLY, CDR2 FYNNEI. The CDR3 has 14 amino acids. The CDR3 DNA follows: TGTGCCAGCATTGGACTAGCGGACTCCTACGAGCAGTACTTC. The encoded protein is CASIGLADSYEQYF.

Written as DNA, the CDR3 is TGCGCCAGCAGCCGACAGGGGGTCGTAAAGAACACTGAAGCTTTCTTT. This gives the protein CASSRQGVVKNTEAFF. This chain uses TRBV5-1 with TRBJ1-1, with 9 bases aligning to TRBD1. From germline, CDR1 is SGHRS and CDR2 YFSETQ. Unmatched junction bases numbered 8, after V lost 4 bases and J lost 1 base. The CDR3 is 16 residues long.

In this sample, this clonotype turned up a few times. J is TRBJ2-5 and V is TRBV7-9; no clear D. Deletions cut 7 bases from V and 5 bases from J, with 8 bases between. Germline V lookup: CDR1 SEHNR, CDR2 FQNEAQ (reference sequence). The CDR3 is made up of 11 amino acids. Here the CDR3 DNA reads TGTGCCAGCACAGTCTACGAGACCCAGTACTTC. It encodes CASTVYETQYF.

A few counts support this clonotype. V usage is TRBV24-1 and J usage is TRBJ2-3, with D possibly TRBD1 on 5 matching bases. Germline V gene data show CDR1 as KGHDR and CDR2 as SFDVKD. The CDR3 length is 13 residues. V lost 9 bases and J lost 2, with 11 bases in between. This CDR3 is CATGAGNTDTQYF. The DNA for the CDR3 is TGTGCCACCGGGGCCGGAAACACAGATACGCAGTATTTT.

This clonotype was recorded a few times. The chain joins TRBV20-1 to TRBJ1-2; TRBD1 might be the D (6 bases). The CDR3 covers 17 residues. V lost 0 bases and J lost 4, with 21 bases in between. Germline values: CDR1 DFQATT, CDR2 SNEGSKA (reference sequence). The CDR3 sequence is CSARDVQAQGWGYGYTF. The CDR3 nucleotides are TGCAGTGCTAGAGATGTTCAAGCCCAGGGGTGGGGCTATGGCTACACCTTC.

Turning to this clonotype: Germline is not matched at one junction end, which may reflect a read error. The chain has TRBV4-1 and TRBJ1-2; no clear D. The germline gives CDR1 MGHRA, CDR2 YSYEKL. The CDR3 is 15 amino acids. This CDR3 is CVSSPQAQTNYGYTF. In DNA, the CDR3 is TGCGTCAGCAGCCCCCAGGCACAGACTAACTATGGCTACACCTTC.